Presented here are 8 T cell receptor beta chains from one specimen sequenced in a study of blood T cells in healthy people across ages. Next came a second PCR, run for about 7 to 12 cycles, which used a sample-barcoded 5' primer along with a J-beta primer mix. TCRdb called the 5' RACE reads again in MiXCR, with one record for every CDR3 protein. The sample has over a million distinct CDR3 sequences, under 55% seen once. The sequenced material came from blood. Source of these receptors: a young woman in good health.

In its sample, this clonotype was seen a few times. The J gene is TRBJ2-3, the V gene TRBV28; 9 nucleotides agree with TRBD2. This CDR3 spans 16 amino acids. V dropped 6 bases and J dropped 4; count of bases not matched to a gene: 11. Germline CDR1 is MDHEN and CDR2 is SYDVKM. The CDR3, as DNA: TGTGCCAGCAGCCCGGCGGGAGCGGGAGGTCCAGATACGCAGTATTTT. It encodes CASSPAGAGGPDTQYF.

This chain uses TRBV6-7 with TRBJ2-2, with TRBD1 matching 11 bases. TRBV6-7 is assigned to the ORF class and has an uncertain function. The CDR3 runs to 17 residues. The trim removed 2 bases at V and 5 bases at J, leaving 7 bases unmatched. CDR3 in amino acids: CASSYPLRDRGTGELFF. The DNA of the CDR3 is TGTGCCAGCAGTTACCCCTTAAGGGACAGGGGGACCGGGGAGCTGTTTTTT.

The chain joins TRBV30 to TRBJ1-4, with TRBD1 as a possible D gene (5 bases). V lost 8 bases to trimming and J lost 8 bases, with 21 bases between them. Germline loops: CDR1 GTSNPN, CDR2 SVGIG (reference sequence). The length of the CDR3 is 14 residues. This CDR3 reads CALSRSLQGEKLFF. CDR3 bases: TGTGCCCTCAGTCGGAGCCTTCAGGGCGAAAAACTGTTTTTT. Together with reference TRBV30 and TRBJ1-4, the CDR3 gives the full variable domain: SQTIHQWPATLVQPVGSPLSLECTVEGTSNPNLYWYRQAAGRGLQLLFYSVGIGQISSEVPQNLSASRPQDRQFILSSKKLLLSDSGFYLCALSRSLQGEKLFFGSGTQLSVL.

This clonotype turned up a few times. This chain joins TRBV19 and TRBJ2-3, with unresolved D. V lost 7 bases and J 0 bases, leaving 11 bases between the germline ends. The CDR3 length is 14 residues. Per the germline V gene, CDR1 is LNHDA and CDR2 is SQIVND (reference sequence). The CDR3 sequence is CASKTKTSTDTQYF. The CDR3 DNA follows: TGTGCCAGTAAAACAAAAACAAGCACAGATACGCAGTATTTT.

The J gene is TRBJ2-1, the V gene TRBV24-1; D is unresolved. Germline V gene data show CDR1 as KGHDR and CDR2 as SFDVKD. This CDR3 spans 14 amino acids. The V end lost 5 bases, the J end lost 3 bases, and 10 bases lay between the germline ends. The CDR3 DNA sequence: TGTGCCACCAGTGGCACGTACGGCTACAATGAGCAGTTCTTC. Protein product: CATSGTYGYNEQFF.

A few counts support this clonotype. V usage is TRBV12-3 or TRBV12-4 and J usage is TRBJ1-5; tentatively, D is TRBD1 (5 bases). The CDR3 extends over 15 amino acids. V was cut by 6 bases and J by 1 base, with 13 bases left in between. The CDR3 region has the DNA TGTGCCAGCAGACGGGCAGGGAGCAGCAATCAGCCCCAGCATTTT. It is translated as CASRRAGSSNQPQHF.

CDR3 sequence: CASSARDRGYNEQYF. CDR3 DNA: TGTGCCAGCAGCGCCCGGGACAGGGGCTACAATGAGCAGTACTTC. V and J are TRBV9 and TRBJ2-5; 10 bases are a match to TRBD1. J was trimmed by 11 bases and V by 3 bases; bases with no gene match: 13. The CDR3 sequence is 15 residues long. Germline V gives CDR1 SGDLS, CDR2 YYNGEE.

This clonotype has only a few counts. The rearrangement uses TRBV12-3 or TRBV12-4 and TRBJ2-7; perhaps TRBD1 as D (5 bases). Trimming shortened V by 7 bases and J by 7 bases, and 11 bases separated the two germline ends. CDR3 length: 11 residues. The CDR3 DNA sequence: TGTGCCAGCAAGTGGGGCCATGAGCAGTACTTC. Its protein is CASKWGHEQYF.